This is a list of T cell receptor beta chains from one sample in a study of cytomegalovirus exposure and HLA in healthy donors. TCRdb's table, derived via immunoSEQ multiplex PCR, lists solely in-frame clones and lacks some. Of around 150,000 clones listed, 96% are singletons. Sequenced material: PBMCs. Receptors originate from a woman between 18 and 29 years old in good health and CMV-seronegative. CDR3s include the opening cysteine and the closing phenylalanine or tryptophan. A D gene is named only where the DNA matches it firmly. Clone size, where shown, is once, few, many, or a class for clones that have expanded.

V gene	CDR3 length	J gene	D gene	clone size	CDR3 protein	CDR3 DNA
TRBV27	16	TRBJ1-6	.	.	CASTLQGNSYNSPLHF	TGTGCCAGCACCTTACAGGGAAACTCCTATAATTCACCCCTCCACTTT
TRBV12-2	19	TRBJ2-7	.	.	CASRAGIGLAGPASYEQYF	TGTGCAAGTCGCGCCGGAATTGGACTAGCGGGACCTGCCTCCTACGAGCAGTACTTC
TRBV7-2	15	TRBJ2-7	TRBD2	.	CASSTRTSGDYEQYF	TGTGCCAGCAGCACACGGACTAGCGGTGACTACGAGCAGTACTTC
TRBV4-3	17	TRBJ1-5	.	.	CASSQDQTTASNQPQHF	TGCGCCAGCAGCCAGGATCAAACGACAGCTAGCAATCAGCCCCAGCATTTT
TRBV19	16	TRBJ2-2	TRBD2	.	CASRPTSGGAIGELFF	TGTGCCAGTAGGCCAACTAGCGGGGGGGCTATCGGGGAGCTGTTTTTT
TRBV6-6	13	TRBJ1-1	.	once	CASSRGGAGEAFF	TGTGCCAGCTCAAGAGGGGGGGCAGGCGAAGCTTTCTTT
TRBV11-2	12	TRBJ2-7	.	.	CASSPTRGEQYF	TGTGCCAGCAGCCCTACACGGGGGGAGCAGTACTTC
TRBV2	16	TRBJ1-2	TRBD1	.	CASTEVGDRTNYGYTF	TGTGCCAGCACCGAAGTAGGGGACAGAACTAACTATGGCTACACCTTC
TRBV23-1	18	TRBJ2-5	.	.	CASSHPPCRRPRQETQYF	TGCGCCAGCAGTCACCCACCGTGCAGGCGACCGCGCCAAGAGACCCAGTACTTC
TRBV7-2	15	TRBJ2-7	TRBD2	.	CASSFSGGPVYEQYF	TGTGCCAGCAGCTTTAGCGGGGGACCCGTGTACGAGCAGTACTTC
TRBV2	14	TRBJ1-3	.	.	CATLDSRSGNTIYF	TGTGCCACCCTGGACAGCCGCTCTGGAAACACCATATATTTT
TRBV6-5	13	TRBJ2-1	.	.	CASSLDSYNEQFF	TGTGCCAGCAGCCTAGACAGTTACAATGAGCAGTTCTTC
TRBV5-1	13	TRBJ1-4	.	.	CASREDSSEKLFF	TGCGCCAGCAGAGAGGACAGTAGTGAAAAACTGTTTTTT
TRBV7-2	16	TRBJ2-2	.	.	CASSTALGKNTGELFF	TGTGCCAGCAGCACCGCTCTAGGAAAGAACACCGGGGAGCTGTTTTTT
TRBV19	16	TRBJ1-1	TRBD1	.	CASSLRQGPVGTEAFF	TGTGCCAGTAGTTTGAGACAGGGACCGGTAGGAACTGAAGCTTTCTTT
TRBV7-9	13	TRBJ2-3	TRBD1	.	CASRSRGLDTQYF	TGTGCCAGCAGGTCCAGGGGGCTAGATACGCAGTATTTT
TRBV6-5	11	TRBJ1-2	.	few	CASTSGGGYTF	TGTGCCAGCACCAGCGGAGGGGGCTACACCTTC
TRBV7-2	13	TRBJ1-6	.	.	CASSLDGHSPLHF	TGTGCCAGCAGCTTAGACGGTCATTCACCCCTCCACTTT
TRBV6-5	14	TRBJ1-1	.	.	CASSYRGSNTEAFF	TGTGCCAGCAGTTACAGGGGATCGAACACTGAAGCTTTCTTT
TRBV9	14	TRBJ2-1	TRBD2	.	CASSVSGGGNEQFF	TGTGCCAGCAGCGTAAGCGGGGGGGGCAATGAGCAGTTCTTC
TRBV2	11	TRBJ1-4	.	.	CASSEGAGLFF	TGTGCCAGCAGTGAAGGGGCGGGACTGTTTTTT
TRBV7-3	14	TRBJ2-2	TRBD2	.	CASSFGLGTGELFF	TGTGCCAGCAGCTTCGGACTAGGCACCGGGGAGCTGTTTTTT
TRBV5-1	16	TRBJ1-1	.	.	CASSLDTPTANTEAFF	TGCGCCAGCAGCCTTGACACCCCGACGGCGAACACTGAAGCTTTCTTT
TRBV9	14	TRBJ2-7	.	.	CASSVGQGTYEQYF	TGTGCCAGCAGCGTCGGGCAGGGGACCTACGAGCAGTACTTC
TRBV5-1	14	TRBJ2-1	TRBD1	.	CASSLAGGLNEQFF	TGCGCCAGCAGCTTGGCAGGGGGCCTCAATGAGCAGTTCTTC
TRBV15	13	TRBJ1-1	.	.	CATSRDRRGRAFF	TGTGCCACCAGCAGGGACAGAAGGGGTCGAGCTTTCTTT
TRBV5-1	16	TRBJ2-7	.	.	CASSLERLDLNYEQYF	TGCGCCAGCAGCTTGGAGCGGCTCGACCTCAATTACGAGCAGTACTTC
TRBV15	18	TRBJ2-3	TRBD2	.	CATPTPTSGIASTDTQYF	TGTGCCACCCCTACCCCGACTAGCGGGATCGCTAGCACAGATACGCAGTATTTT
TRBV15	19	TRBJ2-2	TRBD2	.	CATSREVSEPGLRAGELFF	TGTGCCACCAGCAGAGAGGTATCCGAACCGGGACTAAGGGCCGGGGAGCTGTTTTTT
TRBV6-1	14	TRBJ2-7	TRBD1	.	CASSERDRGYEQYF	TGTGCCAGCAGTGAACGGGACAGGGGCTACGAGCAGTACTTC
TRBV19	14	TRBJ2-1	.	.	CASKVGGSYNEQFF	TGTGCCAGTAAAGTGGGGGGCTCCTACAATGAGCAGTTCTTC
TRBV2	15	TRBJ1-4	.	.	CASSVLTGYNEKLFF	TGTGCCAGCAGTGTTCTCACAGGGTACAATGAAAAACTGTTTTTT
TRBV5-1	14	TRBJ1-1	TRBD1	.	CASSLGTGNTEAFF	TGCGCCAGCAGCTTGGGGACAGGGAACACTGAAGCTTTCTTT
TRBV6-5	13	TRBJ2-7	TRBD2	few	CASSPSGSYEQYF	TGTGCCAGCAGTCCTAGCGGCTCCTACGAGCAGTACTTC
TRBV5-1	15	TRBJ1-5	TRBD1	.	CASSLRTGLGQPQHF	TGCGCCAGCAGCTTGCGGACAGGGCTCGGCCAGCCCCAGCATTTT
TRBV27	18	TRBJ2-7	.	.	CASSFSASGVLSSYEQYF	TGTGCCAGCAGTTTTTCAGCGTCAGGGGTGTTGAGTTCCTACGAGCAGTACTTC
TRBV4-1	19	TRBJ2-7	TRBD1	once	CASSQDLAVGQGRDYEQYF	TGCGCCAGCAGCCAAGATCTTGCGGTAGGACAGGGGCGAGACTACGAGCAGTACTTC
TRBV19	14	TRBJ2-5	.	.	CASRKTGSQETQYF	TGTGCCAGTAGGAAAACAGGTTCCCAAGAGACCCAGTACTTC
TRBV15	14	TRBJ1-1	TRBD1	.	CATSYSGGNTEAFF	TGTGCCACCAGCTACTCAGGGGGGAACACTGAAGCTTTCTTT
TRBV5-1	19	TRBJ1-2	.	.	CASSPASKQGRGVNYGYTF	TGCGCCAGCAGCCCTGCATCCAAGCAGGGGCGAGGGGTTAACTATGGCTACACCTTC
TRBV19	14	TRBJ2-1	TRBD1	.	CASSIRTGFYEQFF	TGTGCCAGTAGTATCAGGACAGGGTTTTATGAGCAGTTCTTC
TRBV6-5	16	TRBJ1-1	TRBD1	.	CASSSGTEIMNTEAFF	TGTGCCAGCAGTTCAGGGACAGAGATCATGAACACTGAAGCTTTCTTT
TRBV6-1	15	TRBJ2-7	.	.	CASSGVVRGLGEQYF	TGTGCCAGCAGTGGGGTGGTTAGGGGACTTGGGGAGCAGTACTTC
TRBV7-2	14	TRBJ2-7	TRBD1	once	CASSLDRGHYEQYF	TGTGCCAGCAGCTTGGACAGGGGCCACTACGAGCAGTACTTC
TRBV19	15	TRBJ1-5	.	.	CASSIGRQVNQPQHF	TGTGCCAGTAGTATAGGGCGACAGGTGAATCAGCCCCAGCATTTT
TRBV2	14	TRBJ2-5	.	.	CASSESPGEETQYF	TGTGCCAGCAGTGAGTCCCCAGGGGAAGAGACCCAGTACTTC
TRBV6-1	16	TRBJ1-6	TRBD1	.	CASSGQGAASYSPLHF	TGTGCCAGCAGTGGACAGGGGGCAGCCTCCTATTCACCCCTCCACTTT
TRBV18	13	TRBJ1-2	.	.	CASSTSDSYGYTF	TGTGCCAGCTCAACCAGTGACAGCTATGGCTACACCTTC
TRBV11-2	12	TRBJ1-4	.	once	CASSYSGEKLFF	TGTGCCAGCAGCTACTCGGGTGAAAAACTGTTTTTT
TRBV6-6	16	TRBJ1-3	.	.	CASSPIRRSPGNTIYF	TGTGCCAGCAGCCCAATCCGAAGGAGTCCTGGAAACACCATATATTTT
TRBV6-5	14	TRBJ1-2	TRBD1	.	CASRFFQGGHGYTF	TGTGCCAGCAGGTTTTTCCAGGGGGGCCATGGCTACACCTTC
TRBV19	13	TRBJ1-1	.	once	CASSPGLGTEAFF	TGTGCCAGTAGCCCAGGGTTGGGAACTGAAGCTTTCTTT
TRBV6-1	13	TRBJ1-2	.	few	CASSEARVSGYTF	TGTGCCAGCAGTGAAGCGCGTGTAAGTGGCTACACCTTC
TRBV2	14	TRBJ2-4	TRBD1	.	CASRAGTGQNIQYF	TGTGCCAGCAGGGCCGGGACAGGGCAAAACATTCAGTACTTC
TRBV5-1	18	TRBJ2-7	TRBD2	once	CASSLVPSGGVEGYEQYF	TGCGCCAGCAGCTTGGTGCCTAGCGGGGGAGTCGAGGGCTACGAGCAGTACTTC
TRBV14	15	TRBJ2-7	TRBD2	.	CASSRGTSGALEQYF	TGTGCCAGCAGCCGAGGGACTAGCGGGGCCCTCGAGCAGTACTTC
TRBV21-1	15	TRBJ1-5	.	.	CASSKEARGRQPQHF	TGTGCCAGCAGCAAAGAAGCAAGGGGGCGGCAGCCCCAGCATTTT
TRBV7-2	12	TRBJ2-3	TRBD2	once	CASSRSGAKQYF	TGTGCCAGCAGCCGTAGCGGGGCAAAGCAGTATTTT
TRBV10-1	11	TRBJ2-5	.	.	CASSTQETQYF	TGCGCCAGCAGTACTCAAGAGACCCAGTACTTC